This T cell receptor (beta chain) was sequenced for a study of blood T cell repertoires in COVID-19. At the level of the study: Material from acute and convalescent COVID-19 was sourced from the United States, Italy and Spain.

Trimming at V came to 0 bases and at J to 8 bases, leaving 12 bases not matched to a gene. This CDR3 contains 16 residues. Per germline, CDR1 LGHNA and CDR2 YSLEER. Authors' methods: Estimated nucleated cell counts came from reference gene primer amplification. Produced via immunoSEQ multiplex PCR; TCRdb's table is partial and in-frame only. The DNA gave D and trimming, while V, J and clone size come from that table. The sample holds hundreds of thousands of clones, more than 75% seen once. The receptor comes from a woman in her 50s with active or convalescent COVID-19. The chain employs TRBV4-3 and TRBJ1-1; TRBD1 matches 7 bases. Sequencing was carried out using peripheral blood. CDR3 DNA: TGCGCCAGCAGCCAAGACTGGGGTGGGTTGGGACAGGAAGCTTTCTTT. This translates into CASSQDWGGLGQEAFF.